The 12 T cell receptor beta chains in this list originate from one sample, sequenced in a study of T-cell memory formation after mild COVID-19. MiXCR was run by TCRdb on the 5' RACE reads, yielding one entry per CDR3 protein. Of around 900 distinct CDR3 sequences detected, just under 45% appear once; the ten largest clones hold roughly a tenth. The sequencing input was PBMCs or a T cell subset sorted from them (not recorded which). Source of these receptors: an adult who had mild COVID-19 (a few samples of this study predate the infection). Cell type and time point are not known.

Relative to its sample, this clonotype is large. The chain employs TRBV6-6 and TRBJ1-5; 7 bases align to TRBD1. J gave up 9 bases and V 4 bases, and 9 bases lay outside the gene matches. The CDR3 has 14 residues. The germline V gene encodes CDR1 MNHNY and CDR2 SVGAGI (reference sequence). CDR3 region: CASSSTGAQTPQHF. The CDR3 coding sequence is TGTGCCAGCAGTTCTACAGGGGCCCAGACGCCCCAGCATTTT.

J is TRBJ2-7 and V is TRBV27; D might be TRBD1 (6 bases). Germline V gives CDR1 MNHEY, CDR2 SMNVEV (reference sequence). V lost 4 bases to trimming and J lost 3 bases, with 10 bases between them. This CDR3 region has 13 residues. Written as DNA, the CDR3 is TGTGCCAGCAGTTACGGCAGGGGCTACGAGCAGTACTTC. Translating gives CASSYGRGYEQYF.

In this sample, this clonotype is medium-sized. The CDR3 bases are TGCAGCGTTGAGAGGGGGGTCGGAGGAATTGGAAAACTGTTTTTT. It translates to CSVERGVGGIGKLFF. The chain employs TRBV29-1 and TRBJ1-4, with TRBD1 as a possible D gene (6 bases). The CDR3 runs to 15 residues. Looked up from germline, CDR1 is SQVTM and CDR2 is ANQGSEA. V dropped 3 bases and J dropped 10 bases, with 21 bases sitting between them.

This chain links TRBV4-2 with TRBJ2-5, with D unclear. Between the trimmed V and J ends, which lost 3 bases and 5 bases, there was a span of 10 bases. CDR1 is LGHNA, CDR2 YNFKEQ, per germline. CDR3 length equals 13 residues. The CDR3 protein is CASSQSVAETQYF. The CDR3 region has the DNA TGTGCCAGCAGCCAGAGTGTTGCGGAGACCCAGTACTTC.

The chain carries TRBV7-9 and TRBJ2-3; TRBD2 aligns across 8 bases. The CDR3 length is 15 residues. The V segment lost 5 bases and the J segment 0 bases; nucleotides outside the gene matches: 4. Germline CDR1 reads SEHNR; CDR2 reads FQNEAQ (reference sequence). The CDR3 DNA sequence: TGTGCCAGCAGCCCTAGCGGGCATAGCACAGATACGCAGTATTTT. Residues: CASSPSGHSTDTQYF.

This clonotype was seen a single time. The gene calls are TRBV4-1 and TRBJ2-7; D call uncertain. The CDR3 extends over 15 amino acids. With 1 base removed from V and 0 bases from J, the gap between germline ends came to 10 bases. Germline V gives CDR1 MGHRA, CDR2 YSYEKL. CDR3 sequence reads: CASSQGSIDSYEQYF. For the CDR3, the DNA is TGCGCCAGCAGCCAAGGCAGTATTGACTCCTACGAGCAGTACTTC.

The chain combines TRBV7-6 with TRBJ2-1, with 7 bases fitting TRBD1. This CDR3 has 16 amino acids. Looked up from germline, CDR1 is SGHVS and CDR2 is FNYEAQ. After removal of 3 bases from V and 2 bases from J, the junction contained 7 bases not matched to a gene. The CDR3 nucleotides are TGTGCCAGCAGCTTCTTGGGGGACAGTGCCTACAATGAGCAGTTCTTC. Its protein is CASSFLGDSAYNEQFF.

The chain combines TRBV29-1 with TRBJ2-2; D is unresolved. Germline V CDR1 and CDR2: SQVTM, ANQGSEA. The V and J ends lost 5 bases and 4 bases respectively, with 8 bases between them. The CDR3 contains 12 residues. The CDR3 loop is CSVSGGTGELFF. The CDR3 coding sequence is TGCAGCGTTTCAGGCGGCACCGGGGAGCTGTTTTTT.

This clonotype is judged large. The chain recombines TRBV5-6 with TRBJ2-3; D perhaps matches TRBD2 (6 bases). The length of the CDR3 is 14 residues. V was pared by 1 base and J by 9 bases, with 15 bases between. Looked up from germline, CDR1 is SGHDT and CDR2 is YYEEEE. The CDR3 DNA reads TGTGCCAGCAGCTTGCGGGACTCCACGGGGACGCAGTATTTT. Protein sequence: CASSLRDSTGTQYF. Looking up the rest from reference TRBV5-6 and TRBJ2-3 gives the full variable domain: DAGVTQSPTHLIKTRGQQVTLRCSPKSGHDTVSWYQQALGQGPQFIFQYYEEEERQRGNFPDRFSGHQFPNYSSELNVNALLLGDSALYLCASSLRDSTGTQYFGPGTRLTVL.

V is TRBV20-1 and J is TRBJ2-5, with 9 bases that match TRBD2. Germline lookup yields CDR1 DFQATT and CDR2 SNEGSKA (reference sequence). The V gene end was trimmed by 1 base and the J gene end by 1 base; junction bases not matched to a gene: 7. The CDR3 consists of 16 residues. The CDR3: CSARGGLAGSQETQYF. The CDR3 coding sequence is TGCAGTGCTAGAGGGGGGCTAGCGGGGAGCCAAGAGACCCAGTACTTC.

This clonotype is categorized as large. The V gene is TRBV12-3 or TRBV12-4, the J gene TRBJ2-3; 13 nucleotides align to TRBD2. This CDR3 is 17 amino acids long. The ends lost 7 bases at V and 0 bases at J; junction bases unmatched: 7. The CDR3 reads CASKRLAGGVSTDTQYF. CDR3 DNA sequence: TGTGCCAGCAAGCGACTAGCGGGGGGAGTTAGCACAGATACGCAGTATTTT.

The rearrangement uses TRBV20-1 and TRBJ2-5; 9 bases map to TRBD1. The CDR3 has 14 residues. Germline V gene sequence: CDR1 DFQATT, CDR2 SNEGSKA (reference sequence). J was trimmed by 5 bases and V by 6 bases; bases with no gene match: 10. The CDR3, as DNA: TGCAGTGCACCAAGCCCAGGGACAGGGGAGACCCAGTACTTC. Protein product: CSAPSPGTGETQYF.